The rows below give T cell receptor beta chains drawn from one sample of a study of memory CD4+ T cells and cytomegalovirus serostatus. Data came from immunoSEQ multiplex PCR; TCRdb stores just in-frame clones and leaves some out. In the table there are about 39,000 clones, over 65% of which are singletons. The sample was memory CD4+ T cells from blood. These TCRs come from an adult in good health and CMV-seronegative. Each CDR3 is given with its conserved first and last residue. The size field is filled for only some rows; it gives once, few, many or a size class.

clone size: .; V gene: TRBV5-1; CDR3 protein: CASRLAGGDTGELFF
clone size: medium-sized; V gene: TRBV6-6; CDR3 protein: CASSYGDSQETQYF
clone size: .; V gene: TRBV7-9; CDR3 protein: CASSRSVLQETQYF
clone size: .; V gene: TRBV27; CDR3 protein: CASSPQGLASKTQYF
clone size: .; V gene: TRBV6-5; CDR3 protein: CASSADATNYGYTF
clone size: .; V gene: TRBV13; CDR3 protein: CASSSFGVGSTEAFF
clone size: .; V gene: TRBV2; CDR3 protein: CASRPTGTGSLGYTF
clone size: once; V gene: TRBV7-6; CDR3 protein: CASRSTTGPSGNTIYF
clone size: .; V gene: TRBV6-1; CDR3 protein: CASSESRGSGNTIYF
clone size: .; V gene: TRBV27; CDR3 protein: CASSLGVAGGYEQYF